Many counts were recorded for the clone carrying this T cell receptor beta chain. Its target is not known. V was cut by 5 bases and J by 3 bases, with 7 bases left in between. This CDR3 has 11 residues. Germline lookup yields CDR1 DFQATT and CDR2 SNEGSKA (reference sequence). This sample is part of a study of T cells in Graves' hyperthyroidism and ophthalmopathy. Criteria for exclusion of patients were uncontrolled infection, other autoimmune disease, pregnancy or lactation. Thyroid ultrasound, orbital computed tomography, clinical symptoms, and serum thyroxine and TRAb underpinned diagnoses. The study, taken as a whole, reports: Separation of ophthalmopathy from stable hyperthyroidism was achieved by a 13 V-J model.

RNA transcripts were the template for amplifying TCR beta CDR3 regions. Researchers ran a first-round RT-PCR on the TCR CDR3 using the HTBI primer set. Using its own MiXCR run on the multiplex PCR reads, TCRdb lists one record per CDR3 protein. The repertoire holds 400,000 to 550,000 distinct CDR3 sequences, with approximately 25% as singletons. This clonotype was sampled from a woman in her 30s with Graves' ophthalmopathy. The J gene is TRBJ1-1, the V gene TRBV20-1; D uncertain. The source material was blood. In DNA, the CDR3 is TGCAGTGCTTCTTATTACACTGAAGCTTTCTTT. Encoded protein: CSASYYTEAFF.